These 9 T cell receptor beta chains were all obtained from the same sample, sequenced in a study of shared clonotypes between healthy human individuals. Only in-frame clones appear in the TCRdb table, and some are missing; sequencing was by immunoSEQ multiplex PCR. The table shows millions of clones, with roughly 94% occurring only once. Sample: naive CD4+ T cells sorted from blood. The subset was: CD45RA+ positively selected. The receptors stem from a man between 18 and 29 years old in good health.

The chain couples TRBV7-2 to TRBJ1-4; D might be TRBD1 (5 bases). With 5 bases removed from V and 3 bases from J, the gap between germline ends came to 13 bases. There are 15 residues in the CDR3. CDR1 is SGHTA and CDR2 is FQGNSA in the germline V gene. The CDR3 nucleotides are TGTGCCAGCAGCAATACAGGACGACCTAATGAAAAACTGTTTTTT. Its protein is CASSNTGRPNEKLFF.

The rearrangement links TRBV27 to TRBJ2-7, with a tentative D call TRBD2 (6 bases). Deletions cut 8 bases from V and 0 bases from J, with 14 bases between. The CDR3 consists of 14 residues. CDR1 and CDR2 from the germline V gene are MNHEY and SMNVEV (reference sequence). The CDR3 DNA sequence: TGTGCCAGCCCCGGGGACTTAAGCTCCTACGAGCAGTACTTC. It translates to CASPGDLSSYEQYF.

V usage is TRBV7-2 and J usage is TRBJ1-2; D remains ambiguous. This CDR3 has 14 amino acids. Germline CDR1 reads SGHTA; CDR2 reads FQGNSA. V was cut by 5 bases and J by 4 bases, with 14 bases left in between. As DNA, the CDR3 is TGTGCCAGCAGCCGCTGGGAGAATAGCTATGGCTACACCTTC. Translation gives CASSRWENSYGYTF.

CDR3 sequence: CASTTDPLLHYEQYF. DNA for the CDR3: TGTGCCAGCACCACCGACCCCCTTTTACACTACGAGCAGTACTTC. The J gene is TRBJ2-7, the V gene TRBV28; D is undetermined. V dropped 7 bases and J dropped 3 bases, with 19 bases sitting between them. Germline CDR1 and CDR2: MDHEN and SYDVKM. This CDR3 is 15 amino acids long.

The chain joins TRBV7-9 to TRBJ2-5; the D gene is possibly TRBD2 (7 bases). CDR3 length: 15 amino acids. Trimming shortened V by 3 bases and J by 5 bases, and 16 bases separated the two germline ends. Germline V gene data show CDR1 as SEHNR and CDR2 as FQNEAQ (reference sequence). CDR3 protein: CASSFGGGAEETQYF. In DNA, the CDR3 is TGTGCCAGCAGCTTCGGTGGGGGGGCCGAGGAGACCCAGTACTTC.

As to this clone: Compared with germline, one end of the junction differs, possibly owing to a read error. The CDR3 protein is CASGEGGNMGEAFF. CDR3 DNA sequence: TGTGCCAGCGGTGAAGGGGGGAATATGGGTGAAGCTTTCTTT. The chain employs TRBV6-1 and TRBJ1-1; D might be TRBD1 (6 bases). The length of the CDR3 is 14 residues. The germline V gene encodes CDR1 MNHNS and CDR2 SASEGT.

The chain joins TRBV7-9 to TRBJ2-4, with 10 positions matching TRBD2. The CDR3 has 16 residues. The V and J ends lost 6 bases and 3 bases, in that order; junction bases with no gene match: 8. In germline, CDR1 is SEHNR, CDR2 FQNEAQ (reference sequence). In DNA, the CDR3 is TGTGCCAGCAGTACCGGGACTAGCGTGTACAAAAACATTCAGTACTTC. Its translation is CASSTGTSVYKNIQYF.

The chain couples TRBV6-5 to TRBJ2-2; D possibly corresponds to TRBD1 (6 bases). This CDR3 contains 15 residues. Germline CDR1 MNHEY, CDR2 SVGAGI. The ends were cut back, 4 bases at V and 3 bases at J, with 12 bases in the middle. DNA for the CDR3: TGTGCCAGCAGTTCCGGGACACTGGACACCGGGGAGCTGTTTTTT. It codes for CASSSGTLDTGELFF.

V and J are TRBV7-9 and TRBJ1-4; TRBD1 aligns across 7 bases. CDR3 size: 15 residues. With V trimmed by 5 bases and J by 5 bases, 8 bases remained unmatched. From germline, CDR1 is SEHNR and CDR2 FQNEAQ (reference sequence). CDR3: CASSPKQGINEKLFF. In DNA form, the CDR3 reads TGTGCCAGCAGCCCTAAACAGGGGATCAATGAAAAACTGTTTTTT.